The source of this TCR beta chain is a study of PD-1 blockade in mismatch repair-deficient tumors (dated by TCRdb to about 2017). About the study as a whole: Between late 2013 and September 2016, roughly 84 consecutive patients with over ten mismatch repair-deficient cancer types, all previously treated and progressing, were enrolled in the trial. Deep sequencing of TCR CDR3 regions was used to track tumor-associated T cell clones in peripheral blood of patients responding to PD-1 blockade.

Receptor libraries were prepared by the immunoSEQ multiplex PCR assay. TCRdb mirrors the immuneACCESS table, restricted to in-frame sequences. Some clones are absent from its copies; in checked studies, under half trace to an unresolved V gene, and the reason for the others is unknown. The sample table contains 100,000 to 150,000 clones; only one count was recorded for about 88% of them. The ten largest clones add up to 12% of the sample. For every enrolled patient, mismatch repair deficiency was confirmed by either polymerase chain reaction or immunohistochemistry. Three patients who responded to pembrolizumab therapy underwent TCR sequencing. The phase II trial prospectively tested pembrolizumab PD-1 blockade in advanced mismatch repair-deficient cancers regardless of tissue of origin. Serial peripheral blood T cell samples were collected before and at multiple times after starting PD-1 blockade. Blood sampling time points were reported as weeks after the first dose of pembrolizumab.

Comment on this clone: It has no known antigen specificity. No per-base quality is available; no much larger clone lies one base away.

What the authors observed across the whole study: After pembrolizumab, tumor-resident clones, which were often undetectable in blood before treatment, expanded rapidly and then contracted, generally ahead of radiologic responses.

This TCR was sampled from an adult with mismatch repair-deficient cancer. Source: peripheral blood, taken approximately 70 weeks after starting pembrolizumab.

The DNA is TGTGCCTGGAGTGTGGGAGGGGAAAGAGTAGCTTTCTTT. Translated, this is CAWSVGGERVAFF. Rearrangement joined TRBV30 to TRBJ1-1; the D gene is perhaps TRBD1, on 5 matching bases. The germline V gene (reference sequence) yields GTSNPN for CDR1 and SVGIG for CDR2. V is pared back by 0 bases and J by 10 bases, with 15 bases lying between the germline termini. From the cysteine through the phenylalanine, the CDR3 covers 13 amino acids. Of the read, only the CDR3 DNA is kept; its 39 bases are in frame from base 1.